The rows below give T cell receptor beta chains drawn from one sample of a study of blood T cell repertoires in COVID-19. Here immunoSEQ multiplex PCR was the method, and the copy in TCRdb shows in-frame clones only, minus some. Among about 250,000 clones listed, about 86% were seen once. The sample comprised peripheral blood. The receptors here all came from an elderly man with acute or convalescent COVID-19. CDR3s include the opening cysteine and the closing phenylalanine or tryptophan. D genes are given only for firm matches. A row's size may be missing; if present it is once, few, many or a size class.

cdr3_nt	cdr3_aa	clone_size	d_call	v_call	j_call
TGTGCCAGCAGTCCTAACAGGGTTGAGAATTCACCCCTCCACTTT	CASSPNRVENSPLHF	-	-	TRBV27	TRBJ1-6
TGTGCCAGCAGCTCGCCACCGGGACAGGGTAACTATGGCTACACCTTC	CASSSPPGQGNYGYTF	once	TRBD1	TRBV7-9	TRBJ1-2
TGTGCCAGCACCAAAGACAGGGCCGACAATGAGCAGTTCTTC	CASTKDRADNEQFF	-	TRBD1	TRBV2	TRBJ2-1
TGTGCCAGTAGTAAACCGGGACTTCCCTCAGATACGCAGTATTTT	CASSKPGLPSDTQYF	few	-	TRBV19	TRBJ2-3
TGTGCCAGCAGAGGTGGTGGACTGCGGGACGACGAGCAGTACTTC	CASRGGGLRDDEQYF	few	-	TRBV11-2	TRBJ2-7
TGTGCCACCAGTGATACCGGACAGTACAATGAGCAGTTCTTC	CATSDTGQYNEQFF	-	-	TRBV24-1	TRBJ2-1
TGTGCCACCAGTGATTTGGCAGGGGGTTTTGGTGGCGATACGCAGTATTTT	CATSDLAGGFGGDTQYF	-	TRBD1	TRBV24-1	TRBJ2-3
TGTGCCAGCAGCCAAGGCGTTAGCAATCAGCCCCAGCATTTT	CASSQGVSNQPQHF	-	-	TRBV3-1/TRBV3-2	TRBJ1-5
TGTGCCTGGATCCCCCGAACAGGAACGCTCCGATATGGCTACACCTTC	CAWIPRTGTLRYGYTF	-	-	TRBV30	TRBJ1-2
TGCGCCAGCAGTGATCGACAGGGAGGAGCTTTCTTT	CASSDRQGGAFF	-	TRBD1	TRBV10-2	TRBJ1-1
TGTGCCAGCAGTTCTCCCTCGGACGGGAGGTCTAACTATGGCTACACCTTC	CASSSPSDGRSNYGYTF	-	-	TRBV28	TRBJ1-2
TGTGCCAGTAGTGCTAGGGACAAGGGTCCCTACGAGCAGTACTTC	CASSARDKGPYEQYF	-	-	TRBV19	TRBJ2-7
TGTGCCAGCAGGGACGGACAGGGAAGGCAGCCCCAGCATTTT	CASRDGQGRQPQHF	few	TRBD1	TRBV2	TRBJ1-5
TGTGCCAGCAGAACGGACAGGGTAAGGGACTATGGCTACACCTTC	CASRTDRVRDYGYTF	-	-	TRBV21-1	TRBJ1-2
TGCGCCAGCAGCCCTCGGGCAGGGTTAGGCCAAGAGACCCAGTACTTC	CASSPRAGLGQETQYF	-	-	TRBV5-1	TRBJ2-5
TGTGCCAGCAGTTTATTTAGCTCCTACGAGCAGTACTTC	CASSLFSSYEQYF	-	-	TRBV27	TRBJ2-7
TGTGCCTGGAGTGGCTACCCCGGGACAGCTAAGGCTTTCTTT	CAWSGYPGTAKAFF	-	TRBD1	TRBV30	TRBJ1-1
TGTGCCAGCAGTCCGACAGGGCGAGAGCCCCAGCATTTT	CASSPTGREPQHF	-	TRBD1	TRBV2	TRBJ1-5
TGTGCCAGCAGCTTCATCGGGACAGGTTCAGCCACCGGGGAGCTGTTTTTT	CASSFIGTGSATGELFF	-	TRBD1	TRBV7-2	TRBJ2-2
TGTGCCAGCAGCTTGGACTCTTACAATGAGCAGTTCTTC	CASSLDSYNEQFF	-	-	TRBV7-9	TRBJ2-1
TGTGCCAGCAGCCATGAGGCAGGGAATTCCTACGAGCAGTACTTC	CASSHEAGNSYEQYF	many	-	TRBV3-1/TRBV3-2	TRBJ2-7
TGTGCTAGTGCCATGACACTCCCTAGCACAGATACGCAGTATTTT	CASAMTLPSTDTQYF	-	-	TRBV12-5	TRBJ2-3
TGTGCCAGCAGCTTGGGCGATGACAGGGGTTTCAATCAGCCCCAGCATTTT	CASSLGDDRGFNQPQHF	-	TRBD1	TRBV5-5	TRBJ1-5
TGTGCCAGCAGTTACTCCCACCCAGGGGACACTGAAGCTTTCTTT	CASSYSHPGDTEAFF	-	-	TRBV6-5	TRBJ1-1
TGTGCCAGCAGCCAAGGGGGCGGGAGGACCTCTAGCACAGATACGCAGTATTTT	CASSQGGGRTSSTDTQYF	-	TRBD2	TRBV4-2	TRBJ2-3
TGTGCCAGCAGCTTAACTTGGACTTCCACCGGGGAGCTGTTTTTT	CASSLTWTSTGELFF	-	-	TRBV7-2	TRBJ2-2
TGTGCCTGGAGTGTCCCAGGTGAGCAGTTCTTC	CAWSVPGEQFF	-	-	TRBV30	TRBJ2-1
TGTGCCAGCAGCCCCATCTCCGCGGGAGGGCAAGAGACCCAGTACTTC	CASSPISAGGQETQYF	-	TRBD2	TRBV4-2	TRBJ2-5
TGTGCCAGCAGCCCAAGCAGGGGTTTGGCTAACTATGGCTACACCTTC	CASSPSRGLANYGYTF	-	-	TRBV11-2	TRBJ1-2
TGTGCCAGTAGCCCTGAGTCCGCAACTAATGAAAAACTGTTTTTT	CASSPESATNEKLFF	-	-	TRBV19	TRBJ1-4
TGTGCCAGCAGCCCGTTAGACAGGCTGAACACTGAAGCTTTCTTT	CASSPLDRLNTEAFF	-	-	TRBV7-3	TRBJ1-1
TGTGCCAGCAGCGCCCAGTCAGGGTCTAATCAGCCCCAGCATTTT	CASSAQSGSNQPQHF	-	-	TRBV7-9	TRBJ1-5
TGTGCCAGCAGCCAAGCGGACTTCACAGATACGCAGTATTTT	CASSQADFTDTQYF	-	-	TRBV4-2	TRBJ2-3
TGTGCCAGCAGTCCTCTCTACGAGCAGTACTTC	CASSPLYEQYF	-	-	TRBV12-3/TRBV12-4	TRBJ2-7
TGTGCCAGCAGCTTCAGGGGTGGGGGACCCTACGAGCAGTACTTC	CASSFRGGGPYEQYF	-	-	TRBV7-8	TRBJ2-7
TGTGCCAGCGCTATCCCGGGAGAGTATAGCAATCAGCCCCAGCATTTT	CASAIPGEYSNQPQHF	-	-	TRBV2	TRBJ1-5
TGTGCCAGCAGTTACTCATATAGTAATGAAAAACTGTTTTTT	CASSYSYSNEKLFF	few	-	TRBV6-5	TRBJ1-4
TGTGCCAGCAGTCCGACAGGGGGCGCCGCCGGGGAGCTGTTTTTT	CASSPTGGAAGELFF	-	TRBD1	TRBV6-5	TRBJ2-2
TGTGCCAGCAGCCCACAACAGGGCCTGGGGGAAAAACTGTTTTTT	CASSPQQGLGEKLFF	-	-	TRBV7-2	TRBJ1-4
TGCGCCAGCAGCTCATATCCGGGACAGGGACATTCACCCCTCCACTTT	CASSSYPGQGHSPLHF	-	TRBD1	TRBV5-1	TRBJ1-6